The rows below give T cell receptor beta chains drawn from one sample of a study of blood T cells in healthy people across ages. TCRdb called the 5' RACE reads again in MiXCR, with one record for every CDR3 protein. In the table there are some 780,000 distinct CDR3 sequences, just over 55% of which are singletons. Sequenced sample: blood. The receptors originated from a man aged 35 to 55 in good health. Both conserved end residues are part of each CDR3.

J gene	V gene	CDR3 protein
TRBJ1-2	TRBV12-3/TRBV12-4	CASSFSASPNYGYTF
TRBJ1-1	TRBV15	CATSRDMVQPEAFF
.	TRBV15	CATSRITGIFYEQYF
TRBJ2-3	TRBV3-1	CASSQQLAGVDTQYF
TRBJ2-6	TRBV24-1	CATSDSVSGANVLTF
TRBJ2-1	TRBV20-1	CSAAKTSTEQFF
TRBJ2-3	TRBV7-2	CASRRGTSTSADTQYF
TRBJ2-1	TRBV6-1	CASSTSGAIGDEQFF
TRBJ2-5	TRBV6-4	CASSDRIDTTSESCGTQYF
TRBJ1-1	TRBV6-6	CASSAPAGQTEAFF
TRBJ2-3	TRBV5-1	CASSLTSGGLLDTQYF
TRBJ1-1	TRBV7-2	CASSTGAEAFF
TRBJ1-1	TRBV12-3/TRBV12-4	CASTLSGGGSEAFF
.	TRBV12-3/TRBV12-4	CASSRTHDRVAYEQYF
TRBJ1-2	TRBV12-3/TRBV12-4	CASSLMAGRTF
TRBJ2-5	TRBV27	CASTWGSAGTQYF
TRBJ2-5	TRBV7-9	CASSQLLNGLDVGLAQYF
TRBJ2-7	TRBV28	CASRSYYEQYF
TRBJ2-7	TRBV12-3/TRBV12-4	CASTHSAGEAYEQYF
TRBJ2-7	TRBV18	CASSPPVVSEQYF
TRBJ2-4	TRBV29-1	CSVGLGDKEQYF
TRBJ1-6	TRBV27	CASSFPGIASPLHF
TRBJ2-5	TRBV7-3	CASSLIHRTSGAHQETQYF
TRBJ2-7	TRBV20-1	CSARDERWSYEQYF